The rows below give T cell receptor beta chains drawn from one sample of a study of high-grade serous ovarian cancer treatment subgroups. TCRdb's table, derived via immunoSEQ multiplex PCR, lists solely in-frame clones and lacks some. This table has approximately 3,500 clones, 65% to 85% appearing once. Sequences were obtained from tumor tissue. The receptors were sampled from a human donor with high-grade serous ovarian cancer. Both conserved end residues are part of each CDR3. A D gene is named only where the DNA matches it firmly. Rows give clone size only sometimes, using once, few, many, or a class for an expanded clone.

clone size | CDR3 length | D gene | J gene | V gene | CDR3 DNA | CDR3 protein
. | 14 | . | TRBJ2-7 | TRBV6-6 | TGTGCCAGCAGTTACTATGGGGGGCCCCGCGAGCAGTACTTC | CASSYYGGPREQYF
. | 18 | . | TRBJ2-2 | TRBV7-2 | TGTGCCAGCAGCTTCGCCCCGGCAGGCCCGGGGAACACCGGGGAGCTGTTTTTT | CASSFAPAGPGNTGELFF
. | 15 | TRBD1 | TRBJ2-1 | TRBV7-3 | TGTGCCAGCAGCTTACTTGCACAGGGGGACAATGAGCAGTTCTTC | CASSLLAQGDNEQFF
. | 16 | TRBD2 | TRBJ2-1 | TRBV28 | TGTGCCAGCAGAGGGTCTAGCGGGGGGGCCTACAATGAGCAGTTCTTC | CASRGSSGGAYNEQFF
large | 14 | TRBD1 | TRBJ1-5 | TRBV6-6 | TGTGCCAGCAGTTCCGCTCCGGACAGGGGAAATCAACATTTT | CASSSAPDRGNQHF
few | 16 | . | TRBJ1-1 | TRBV5-4 | TGTGCCAGCAGCCCCACTGAATTCGTTTCGAACACTGAAGCTTTCTTT | CASSPTEFVSNTEAFF
. | 15 | TRBD1 | TRBJ2-1 | TRBV6-1 | TGTGCCAGCAGTGAAGGGGACAGGGCCCACAATGAGCAGTTCTTC | CASSEGDRAHNEQFF
. | 14 | . | TRBJ1-2 | TRBV5-1 | TGCGCCAGCAGCTTGAGCGGCAGAAACTATGGCTACACCTTC | CASSLSGRNYGYTF
. | 11 | . | TRBJ2-7 | TRBV29-1 | TGCAGCGTTGGGGGGTCCGGCGAGCAGTACTTC | CSVGGSGEQYF
few | 14 | . | TRBJ1-4 | TRBV7-9 | TGTGCCAGCACCCAACAGGGTGGCGATGAAAAACTGTTTTTT | CASTQQGGDEKLFF
. | 14 | . | TRBJ1-1 | TRBV14 | TGTGCCAGCAGCCAAGTGGGGGGTAACACTGAAGCTTTCTTT | CASSQVGGNTEAFF
few | 13 | . | TRBJ1-1 | TRBV5-1 | TGCGCCAGCAGTTCCAACAGGGACACTGAAGCTTTCTTT | CASSSNRDTEAFF
. | 13 | . | TRBJ2-2 | TRBV6-4 | TGTGCCAGCAGTGAAACGGGCACCGGGGAGCTGTTTTTT | CASSETGTGELFF
. | 12 | . | TRBJ2-3 | TRBV7-2 | TGTGCCAGCACCAACCCGGGGGATACGCAGTATTTT | CASTNPGDTQYF
. | 15 | TRBD1 | TRBJ2-3 | TRBV5-1 | TGCGCCAGCGGTTCTGGGACAGGGGGTTTTGATACGCAGTATTTT | CASGSGTGGFDTQYF
. | 16 | . | TRBJ1-4 | TRBV4-2 | TGTGCCAGCAGCCAAGATAGCGGGCAGGGCGATGAAAAACTGTTTTTT | CASSQDSGQGDEKLFF
. | 14 | TRBD1 | TRBJ1-1 | TRBV5-1 | TGCGCCAGCAGCTTGGTGACAGGGGCTACTGAAGCTTTCTTT | CASSLVTGATEAFF
. | 14 | . | TRBJ2-1 | TRBV6-1 | TGTGCCAGCAGGAGGGGGTCCGCAGGTAGTGAGCAGTTCTTC | CASRRGSAGSEQFF
. | 14 | . | TRBJ1-1 | TRBV6-1 | TGTGCCAGCGGGTCCCAGGTGGGAAACACTGAAGCTTTCTTT | CASGSQVGNTEAFF
. | 14 | . | TRBJ2-5 | TRBV10-2 | TGCGCCAGCAGTGAGAGGAGTACCCAAGAGACCCAGTACTTC | CASSERSTQETQYF
few | 13 | . | TRBJ2-7 | TRBV5-1 | TGCGCCAGCAGCTCGATCCAGGGGTACGAGCAGTACTTC | CASSSIQGYEQYF
. | 17 | TRBD2 | TRBJ2-1 | TRBV4-3 | TGCGCCAGCAGCCGAACGCAGACTAGCGGGGGGGCTGCTGAGCAGTTCTTC | CASSRTQTSGGAAEQFF
few | 16 | . | TRBJ2-7 | TRBV7-9 | TGTGCCAGCAGCTTAGATGGGGGTGCCAGCTCCTACGAGCAGTACTTC | CASSLDGGASSYEQYF
once | 14 | . | TRBJ2-1 | TRBV7-9 | TGTGCCAGCAGACCGCCGGGGGCCGACAATGAGCAGTTCTTC | CASRPPGADNEQFF
few | 14 | . | TRBJ1-1 | TRBV6-5 | TGTGCCAGCAGTTACTCTCGGGGGAACACTGAAGCTTTCTTT | CASSYSRGNTEAFF
. | 16 | . | TRBJ2-3 | TRBV7-9 | TGTGCCAGCAGCCCCCCGGGAAGAGTGGTAACAGATACGCAGTATTTT | CASSPPGRVVTDTQYF
. | 16 | . | TRBJ1-2 | TRBV4-2 | TGTGCCAGCAGCCAAGATCAACGGGGGGCGGACTATGGCTACACCTTC | CASSQDQRGADYGYTF
once | 16 | . | TRBJ1-2 | TRBV7-2 | TGTGCCAGCAGCGGGGGAGGGGACATAGGATATTATGGCTACACCTTC | CASSGGGDIGYYGYTF
few | 14 | . | TRBJ1-1 | TRBV4-3 | TGCGCCAGCAGCCAAGATCGAGGGGACACTGAAGCTTTCTTT | CASSQDRGDTEAFF
. | 15 | TRBD1 | TRBJ2-5 | TRBV5-1 | TGCGCCAGCAGCTTGGATCTCCGGGACAGAGAGACCCAGTACTTC | CASSLDLRDRETQYF
. | 15 | TRBD2 | TRBJ2-1 | TRBV27 | TGTGCCAGCAACCCCGGGGGGGCACCCTACAATGAGCAGTTCTTC | CASNPGGAPYNEQFF
. | 16 | . | TRBJ2-7 | TRBV7-6 | TGTGCCAGCAGCTTACTCCACAGCAGCTTCTCCTACGAGCAGTACTTC | CASSLLHSSFSYEQYF
. | 13 | . | TRBJ1-2 | TRBV27 | TGTGCCAGCAGTTCAGGGCCTGGGAGGGGCTACACCTTC | CASSSGPGRGYTF
few | 15 | . | TRBJ1-1 | TRBV5-4 | TGTGCCAGCTTTGCAAATGGACGGATGAACACTGAAGCTTTCTTT | CASFANGRMNTEAFF
once | 12 | . | TRBJ2-1 | TRBV7-2 | TGTGCCAGCAGCGGCACCTACAATGAGCAGTTCTTC | CASSGTYNEQFF
. | 15 | TRBD2 | TRBJ2-3 | TRBV11-2 | TGTGCCAGCAGCTGGGGACTAGCGGCCGCGGATACGCAGTATTTT | CASSWGLAAADTQYF
. | 14 | . | TRBJ1-2 | TRBV10-3 | TGTGCCATCAGGAGACAGGAAACTAACTATGGCTACACCTTC | CAIRRQETNYGYTF
. | 16 | TRBD2 | TRBJ2-1 | TRBV6-4 | TGTGCCAGCAGTGATTCCTCGACTAGCGGTTACAATGAGCAGTTCTTC | CASSDSSTSGYNEQFF
. | 15 | . | TRBJ1-1 | TRBV4-1 | TGCGCCAGCAGCCAAGTCCCGGGACCTCGCACTGAAGCTTTCTTT | CASSQVPGPRTEAFF
. | 11 | . | TRBJ2-4 | TRBV6-1 | TGTGCCAGTCTAGCCAAAAACATTCAGTACTTC | CASLAKNIQYF
. | 14 | TRBD1 | TRBJ2-5 | TRBV19 | TGTGCCAGTAGCATCGGGACAGTTCAAGAGACCCAGTACTTC | CASSIGTVQETQYF
. | 15 | . | TRBJ2-5 | TRBV5-5 | TGTGCCAGCAGCCCGACACGGGGGGCGGGAGAGACCCAGTACTTC | CASSPTRGAGETQYF
. | 16 | . | TRBJ1-1 | TRBV21-1 | TGTGCCAGCAGCAAAGCGGTTGACGTAACGGACACTGAAGCTTTCTTT | CASSKAVDVTDTEAFF
. | 16 | TRBD1 | TRBJ2-2 | TRBV5-8 | TGTGCCAGCTGCATCAACAGGGGGCAGAGAGGCGGGGAGCTGTTTTTT | CASCINRGQRGGELFF
. | 16 | TRBD1 | TRBJ1-4 | TRBV19 | TGTGCCAGTAGCACTCGTACAGGGGGCGCGGGTGAAAAACTGTTTTTT | CASSTRTGGAGEKLFF
once | 13 | . | TRBJ1-2 | TRBV6-5 | TGTGCCAGCGCATCCAGGGGCCCCTATGGCTACACCTTC | CASASRGPYGYTF
. | 16 | TRBD2 | TRBJ2-2 | TRBV6-6 | TGTGCCAGCAGTTACTCCCTAGCGGGGAACACCGGGGAGCTGTTTTTT | CASSYSLAGNTGELFF
. | 10 | . | TRBJ2-7 | TRBV20-1 | TGCAGTATGGGGGCCTACGAGCAGTACTTC | CSMGAYEQYF
. | 15 | . | TRBJ1-3 | TRBV7-9 | TGTGCCAGCAGCCCCGGGACGGACTCTGGAAACACCATATATTTT | CASSPGTDSGNTIYF
. | 11 | . | TRBJ2-3 | TRBV28 | TGTGCCAGCAGTTTGATGGGTACGCAGTATTTT | CASSLMGTQYF
. | 17 | . | TRBJ2-1 | TRBV10-1 | TGCGCCAGCAGTGAGTCTTCTAGGACTGTGACCGTCAATGAGCAGTTCTTC | CASSESSRTVTVNEQFF
. | 14 | . | TRBJ2-5 | TRBV13 | TGTGCCAGCAGTCGCTGGACTTCCATCGAGACCCAGTACTTC | CASSRWTSIETQYF
few | 14 | . | TRBJ1-5 | TRBV28 | TGTGCCAGCAGACTCACGATTACTGGTCAGCCCCAGCATTTT | CASRLTITGQPQHF
few | 15 | . | TRBJ2-7 | TRBV5-1 | TGCGCCAGCAGCTTGGAGGCGGGACGCCGTGTGGAGCAGTACTTC | CASSLEAGRRVEQYF
few | 14 | . | TRBJ1-5 | TRBV7-8 | TGTGCCAGCAGTCCAGGGGTAGGTAATCAGCCCCAGCATTTT | CASSPGVGNQPQHF
once | 15 | TRBD1 | TRBJ2-2 | TRBV5-6 | TGTGCCAGCAGCGCCACCAGGGGGCGGACCGGGGAGCTGTTTTTT | CASSATRGRTGELFF
once | 13 | . | TRBJ2-7 | TRBV10-3 | TGTGCCATCCTTGATAGGGCGCACTACGAGCAGTACTTC | CAILDRAHYEQYF
once | 14 | TRBD2 | TRBJ2-3 | TRBV5-4 | TGTGCCAGCAGCGGAGCGGGGGGGCCGGATACGCAGTATTTT | CASSGAGGPDTQYF